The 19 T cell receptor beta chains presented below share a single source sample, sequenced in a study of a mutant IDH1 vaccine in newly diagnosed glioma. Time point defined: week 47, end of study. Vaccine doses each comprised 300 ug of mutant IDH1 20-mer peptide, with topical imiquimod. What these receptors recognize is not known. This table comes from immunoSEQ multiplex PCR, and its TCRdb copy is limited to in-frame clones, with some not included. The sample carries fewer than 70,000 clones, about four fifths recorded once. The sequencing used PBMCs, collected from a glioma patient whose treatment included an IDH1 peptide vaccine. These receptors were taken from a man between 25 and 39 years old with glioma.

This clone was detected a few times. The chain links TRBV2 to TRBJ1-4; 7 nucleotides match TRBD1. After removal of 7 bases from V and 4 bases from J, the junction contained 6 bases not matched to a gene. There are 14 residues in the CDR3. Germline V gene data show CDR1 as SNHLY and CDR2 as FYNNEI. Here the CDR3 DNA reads TGTGCCAGCAAGGTGGGACAGTTTAATGAAAAACTGTTTTTT. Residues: CASKVGQFNEKLFF.

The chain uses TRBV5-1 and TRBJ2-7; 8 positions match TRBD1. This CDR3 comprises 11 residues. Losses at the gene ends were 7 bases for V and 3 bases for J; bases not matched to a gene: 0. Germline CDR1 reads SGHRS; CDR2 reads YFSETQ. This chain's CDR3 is CASGQGYEQYF. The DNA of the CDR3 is TGCGCCAGCGGACAGGGCTACGAGCAGTACTTC.

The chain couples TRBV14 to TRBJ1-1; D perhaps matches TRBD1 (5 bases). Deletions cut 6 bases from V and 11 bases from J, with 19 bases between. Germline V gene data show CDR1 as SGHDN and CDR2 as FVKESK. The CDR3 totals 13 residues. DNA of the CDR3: TGTGCCAGCAGTCTAAACCCCGGACGGGGGGCTTTCTTT. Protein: CASSLNPGRGAFF.

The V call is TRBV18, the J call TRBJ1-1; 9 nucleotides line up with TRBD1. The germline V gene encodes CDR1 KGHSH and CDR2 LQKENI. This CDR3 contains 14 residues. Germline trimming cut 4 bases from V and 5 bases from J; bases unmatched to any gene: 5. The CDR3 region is CASSLTGGGTEAFF. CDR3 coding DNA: TGTGCCAGCTCACTTACAGGGGGCGGGACTGAAGCTTTCTTT.

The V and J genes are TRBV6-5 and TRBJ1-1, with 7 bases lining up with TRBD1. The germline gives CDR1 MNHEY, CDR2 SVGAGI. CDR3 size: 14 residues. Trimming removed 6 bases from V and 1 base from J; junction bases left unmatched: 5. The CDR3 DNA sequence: TGTGCCAGCAGGCCGGACAGGTCGAACACTGAAGCTTTCTTT. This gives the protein CASRPDRSNTEAFF.

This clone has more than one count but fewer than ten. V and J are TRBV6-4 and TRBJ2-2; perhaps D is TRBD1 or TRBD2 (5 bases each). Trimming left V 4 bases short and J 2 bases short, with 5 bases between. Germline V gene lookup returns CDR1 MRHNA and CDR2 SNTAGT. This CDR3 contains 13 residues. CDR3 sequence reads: CASSGDNTGELFF. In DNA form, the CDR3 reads TGTGCCAGCAGTGGGGACAACACCGGGGAGCTGTTTTTT.

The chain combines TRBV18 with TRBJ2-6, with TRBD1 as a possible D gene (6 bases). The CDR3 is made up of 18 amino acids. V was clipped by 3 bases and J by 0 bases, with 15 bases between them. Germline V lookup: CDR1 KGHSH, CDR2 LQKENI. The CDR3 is CASSPTLTGHSGANVLTF. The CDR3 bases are TGTGCCAGCTCACCTACTTTGACAGGACACTCTGGGGCCAACGTCCTGACTTTC.

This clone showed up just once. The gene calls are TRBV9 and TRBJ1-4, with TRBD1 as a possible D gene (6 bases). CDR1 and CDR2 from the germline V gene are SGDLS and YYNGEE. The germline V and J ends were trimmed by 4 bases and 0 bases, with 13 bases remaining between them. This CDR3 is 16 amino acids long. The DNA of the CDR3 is TGTGCCAGCAGCACTTCCGGACAGCCAACTAATGAAAAACTGTTTTTT. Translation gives CASSTSGQPTNEKLFF.

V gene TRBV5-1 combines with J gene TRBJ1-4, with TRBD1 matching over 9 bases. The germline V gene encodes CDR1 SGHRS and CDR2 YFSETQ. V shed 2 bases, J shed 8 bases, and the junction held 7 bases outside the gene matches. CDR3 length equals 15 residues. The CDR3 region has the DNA TGCGCCAGCAGCTTCGTAGGACAGGGGAACGAAAAACTGTTTTTT. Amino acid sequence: CASSFVGQGNEKLFF.

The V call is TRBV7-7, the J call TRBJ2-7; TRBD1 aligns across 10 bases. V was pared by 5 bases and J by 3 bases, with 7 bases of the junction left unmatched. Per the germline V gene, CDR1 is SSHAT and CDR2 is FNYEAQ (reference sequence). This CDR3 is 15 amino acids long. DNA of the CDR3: TGTGCCAGCAGCCGGAGACAGGGGGCGGGCTACGAGCAGTACTTC. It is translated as CASSRRQGAGYEQYF.

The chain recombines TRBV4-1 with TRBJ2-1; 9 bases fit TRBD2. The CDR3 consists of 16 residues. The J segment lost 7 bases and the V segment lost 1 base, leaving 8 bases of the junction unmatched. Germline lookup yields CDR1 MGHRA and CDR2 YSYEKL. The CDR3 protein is CASSQVLAGLSNEQFF. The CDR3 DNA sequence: TGCGCCAGCAGCCAAGTTCTAGCGGGGTTAAGTAATGAGCAGTTCTTC.

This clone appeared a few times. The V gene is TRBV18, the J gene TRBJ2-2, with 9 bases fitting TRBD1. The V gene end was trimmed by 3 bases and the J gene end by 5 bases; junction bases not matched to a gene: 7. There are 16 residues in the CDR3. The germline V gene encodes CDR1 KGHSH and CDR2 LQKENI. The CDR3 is CASSPPGTGRTGELFF. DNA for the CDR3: TGTGCCAGCTCACCCCCTGGGACAGGGAGAACCGGGGAGCTGTTTTTT.

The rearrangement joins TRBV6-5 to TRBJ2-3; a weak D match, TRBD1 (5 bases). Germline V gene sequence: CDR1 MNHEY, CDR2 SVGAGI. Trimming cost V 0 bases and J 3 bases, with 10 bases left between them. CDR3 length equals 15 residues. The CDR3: CASSYSNRLTDTQYF. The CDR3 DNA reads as TGTGCCAGCAGTTACTCGAACAGGTTAACAGATACGCAGTATTTT.

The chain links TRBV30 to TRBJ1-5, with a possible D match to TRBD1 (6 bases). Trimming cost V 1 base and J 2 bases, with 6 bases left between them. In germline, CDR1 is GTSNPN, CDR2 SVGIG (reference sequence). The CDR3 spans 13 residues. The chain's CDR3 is CAWSGQGNQPQHF. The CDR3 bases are TGTGCCTGGAGTGGACAGGGCAATCAGCCCCAGCATTTT.

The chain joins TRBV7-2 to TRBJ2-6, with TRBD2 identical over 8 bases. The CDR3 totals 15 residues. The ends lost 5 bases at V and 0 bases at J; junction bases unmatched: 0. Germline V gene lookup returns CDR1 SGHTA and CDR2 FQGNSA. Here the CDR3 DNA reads TGTGCCAGCAGCAGCGGGGGCTCTGGGGCCAACGTCCTGACTTTC. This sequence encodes CASSSGGSGANVLTF. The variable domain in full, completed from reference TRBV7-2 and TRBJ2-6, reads GAGVSQSPSNKVTEKGKDVELRCDPISGHTALYWYRQSLGQGLEFLIYFQGNSAPDKSGLPSDRFSAERTGGSVSTLTIQRTQQEDSAVYLCASSSGGSGANVLTFGAGSRLTVL.

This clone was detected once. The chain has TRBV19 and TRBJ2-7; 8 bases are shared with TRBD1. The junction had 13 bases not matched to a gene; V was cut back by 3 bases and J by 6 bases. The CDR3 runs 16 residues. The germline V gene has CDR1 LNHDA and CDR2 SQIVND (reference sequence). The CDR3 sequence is CASSMLAGGAMAEQYF. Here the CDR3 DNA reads TGTGCCAGTAGTATGCTGGCAGGGGGCGCAATGGCCGAGCAGTACTTC.

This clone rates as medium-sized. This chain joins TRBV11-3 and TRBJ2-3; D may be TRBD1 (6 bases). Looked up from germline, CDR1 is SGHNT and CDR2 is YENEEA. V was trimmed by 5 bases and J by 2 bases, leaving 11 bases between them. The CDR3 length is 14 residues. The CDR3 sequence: CASSPRQVTDTQYF. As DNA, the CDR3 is TGTGCCAGCAGCCCTCGACAGGTCACAGATACGCAGTATTTT.

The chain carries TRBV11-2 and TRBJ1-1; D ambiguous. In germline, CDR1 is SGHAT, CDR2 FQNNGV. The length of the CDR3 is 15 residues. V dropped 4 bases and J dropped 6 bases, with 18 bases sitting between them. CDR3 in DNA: TGTGCCAGCAGCTCATACCGGGAAAATTTTCCTGAAGCTTTCTTT. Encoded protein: CASSSYRENFPEAFF.

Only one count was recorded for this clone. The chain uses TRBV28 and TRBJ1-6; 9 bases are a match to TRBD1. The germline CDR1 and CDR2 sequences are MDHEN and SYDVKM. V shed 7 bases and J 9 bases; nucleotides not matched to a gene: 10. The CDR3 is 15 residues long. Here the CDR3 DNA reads TGTGCCAGCACCTTACAGGGGGCACGGAGTTCACCCCTCCACTTT. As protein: CASTLQGARSSPLHF.